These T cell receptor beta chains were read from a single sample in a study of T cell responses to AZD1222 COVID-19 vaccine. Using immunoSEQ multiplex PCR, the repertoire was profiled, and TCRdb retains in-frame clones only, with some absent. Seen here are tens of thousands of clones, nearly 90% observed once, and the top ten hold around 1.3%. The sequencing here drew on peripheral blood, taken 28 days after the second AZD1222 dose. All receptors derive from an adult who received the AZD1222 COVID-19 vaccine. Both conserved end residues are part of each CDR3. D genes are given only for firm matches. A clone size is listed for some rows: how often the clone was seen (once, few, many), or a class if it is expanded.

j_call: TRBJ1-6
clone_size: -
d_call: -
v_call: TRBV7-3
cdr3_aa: CASSLGSGLNSPLHF
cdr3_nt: TGTGCCAGCAGCTTGGGGAGCGGACTTAATTCACCCCTCCACTTT

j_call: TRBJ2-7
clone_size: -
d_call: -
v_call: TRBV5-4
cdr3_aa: CASTDRSSGYEQYF
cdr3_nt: TGTGCCAGCACCGATCGGAGCTCCGGCTACGAGCAGTACTTC

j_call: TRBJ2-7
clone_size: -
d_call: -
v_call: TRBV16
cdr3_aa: CASSPQISEEQYF
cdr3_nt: TGTGCCAGCAGCCCCCAAATCTCGGAGGAGCAGTACTTC

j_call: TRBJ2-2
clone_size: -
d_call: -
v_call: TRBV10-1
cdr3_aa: CASSAVNTGELFF
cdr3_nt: TGCGCCAGCAGTGCCGTGAACACCGGGGAGCTGTTTTTT

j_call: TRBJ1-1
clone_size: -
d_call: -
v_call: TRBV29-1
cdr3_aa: CSVGWGEVAFF
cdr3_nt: TGCAGCGTTGGATGGGGGGAAGTAGCTTTCTTT

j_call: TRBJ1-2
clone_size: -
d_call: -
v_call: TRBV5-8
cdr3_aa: CASSGATRYGYTF
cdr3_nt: TGTGCCAGCAGCGGGGCCACGCGGTATGGCTACACCTTC

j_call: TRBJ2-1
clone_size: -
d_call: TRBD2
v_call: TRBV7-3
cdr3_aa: CASSLTSGRTSNNEQFF
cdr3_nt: TGTGCCAGCAGCTTGACTAGCGGGAGAACGAGCAACAATGAGCAGTTCTTC

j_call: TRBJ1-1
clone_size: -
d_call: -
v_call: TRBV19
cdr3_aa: CASSRGNTEAFF
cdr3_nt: TGTGCCAGTAGTAGGGGGAACACTGAAGCTTTCTTT

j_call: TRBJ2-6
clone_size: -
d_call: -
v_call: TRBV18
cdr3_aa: CASSPIAGANVLTF
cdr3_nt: TGTGCCAGCTCACCAATTGCAGGGGCCAACGTCCTGACTTTC

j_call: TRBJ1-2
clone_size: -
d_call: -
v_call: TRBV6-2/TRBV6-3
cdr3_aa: CASRPTTGHGYTF
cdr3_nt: TGTGCCAGCAGGCCTACCACGGGGCACGGCTACACCTTC

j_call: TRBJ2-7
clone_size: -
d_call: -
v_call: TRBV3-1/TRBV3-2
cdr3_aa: CASGQRASSYEQYF
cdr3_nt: TGTGCCAGCGGCCAGCGGGCAAGCTCCTACGAGCAGTACTTC

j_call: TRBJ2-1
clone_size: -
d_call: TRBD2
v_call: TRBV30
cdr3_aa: CAWTFLGTSGLNEQFF
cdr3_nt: TGTGCCTGGACTTTTTTAGGAACTAGCGGGTTGAATGAGCAGTTCTTC

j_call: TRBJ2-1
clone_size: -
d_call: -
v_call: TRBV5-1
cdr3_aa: CASSFGGSYNEQFF
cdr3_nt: TGCGCCAGCAGCTTCGGGGGATCCTACAATGAGCAGTTCTTC

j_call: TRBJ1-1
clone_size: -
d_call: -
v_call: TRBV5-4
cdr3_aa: CASSLMGGTEAFF
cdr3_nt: TGTGCCAGCAGCTTGATGGGGGGCACTGAAGCTTTCTTT

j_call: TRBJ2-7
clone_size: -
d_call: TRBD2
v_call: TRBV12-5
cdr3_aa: CASGLFLAGGIYEQYF
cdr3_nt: TGTGCTAGTGGTTTGTTCCTAGCGGGAGGGATCTACGAGCAGTACTTC

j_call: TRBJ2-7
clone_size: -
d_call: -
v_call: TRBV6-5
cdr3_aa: CASSYEGPSYEQYF
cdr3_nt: TGTGCCAGCAGTTACGAAGGCCCTTCCTACGAGCAGTACTTC

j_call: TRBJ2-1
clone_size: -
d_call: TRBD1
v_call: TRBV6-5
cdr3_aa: CASRPDRDSYNEQFF
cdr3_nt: TGTGCCAGCAGACCCGACAGGGACTCCTACAATGAGCAGTTCTTC

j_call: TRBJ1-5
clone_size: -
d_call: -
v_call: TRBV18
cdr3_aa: CASSLGGRRLRSQPQHF
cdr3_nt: TGTGCCAGCTCACTCGGAGGTCGACGATTACGGAGTCAGCCCCAGCATTTT

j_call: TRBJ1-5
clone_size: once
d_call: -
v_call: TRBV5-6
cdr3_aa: CASSFRRSNQPQHF
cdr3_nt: TGTGCCAGCAGCTTCCGGAGGAGCAATCAGCCCCAGCATTTT